A single sample is the source of the 27 T cell receptor beta chains below, sequenced in a study of vaccination effects on CD4 cells after COVID-19 (dated by TCRdb to between 2021 and 2023). Their antigens are not known. In the ViraFEST assay, PBMC were stimulated with viral peptide pools, and TCR sequencing was then used to find antigen-specific CD4+ T cell clonotypes based on their expansion. After around ten days of culture, CD4+ T cells were isolated with the EasySep CD4+ T cell isolation kit. Each participant received two doses of an mRNA SARS-CoV-2 vaccine, either BNT162b2 or mRNA-1273. Libraries were made using the immunoSEQ multiplex PCR assay. The clones in this table, taken by TCRdb from immuneACCESS, are in-frame only. Not every clone is retained; where verified, under half of the shortfall comes from an unresolved V gene, and the cause of the rest is unknown. This sample gives about 33,000 clones in total; about four fifths of them show up just once. Of the sample, about 1.6% falls within the top ten clones.

Sequenced material: CD4+ T cells from PBMCs cultured with HCoV-NL63 spike peptides, taken after COVID-19 vaccination. Read against the paper, the sample's cell subset or site label means: HCoV-NL63 spike overlapping peptide pool stimulation. All receptors come from a human donor who received a COVID-19 vaccine. Some clones in this sample may be carry-over from other donors' samples.

The chain has TRBV7-2 and TRBJ2-1; unclear D gene. Germline CDR1 SGHTA, CDR2 FQGNSA. The CDR3 spans 14 residues. The V gene lost 0 bases and the J gene lost 7 bases, with 10 bases spanning the gap. The CDR3 loop reads CASSLATPRNEQFF. The CDR3 coding sequence is TGTGCCAGCAGCTTAGCGACCCCCAGAAATGAGCAGTTCTTC. Full variable domain (rest looked up from reference TRBV7-2 and TRBJ2-1): GAGVSQSPSNKVTEKGKDVELRCDPISGHTALYWYRQSLGQGLEFLIYFQGNSAPDKSGLPSDRFSAERTGGSVSTLTIQRTQQEDSAVYLCASSLATPRNEQFFGPGTRLTVL.

This rearrangement joins TRBV6-5 to TRBJ1-5, with D uncertain. Between the trimmed V and J ends, which lost 7 bases and 0 bases, there was a span of 13 bases. The CDR3 extends over 15 amino acids. Per the germline V gene, CDR1 is MNHEY and CDR2 is SVGAGI. DNA of the CDR3: TGTGCCAGCACCGTATTAAGTTATAGCAATCAGCCCCAGCATTTT. Translating it yields CASTVLSYSNQPQHF.

The V gene is TRBV4-1, the J gene TRBJ2-3, with 10 bases fitting TRBD1. The CDR3 covers 16 residues. The germline V gene encodes CDR1 MGHRA and CDR2 YSYEKL. J was trimmed by 1 base and V by 3 bases; bases with no gene match: 4. CDR3 in amino acids: CASSQVDRGRTDTQYF. As DNA, the CDR3 is TGCGCCAGCAGCCAGGTCGACAGGGGGCGCACAGATACGCAGTATTTT.

The chain is built from TRBV2 and TRBJ1-2; D call uncertain. Germline CDR1 SNHLY, CDR2 FYNNEI. This CDR3 is built from 13 residues. V lost 3 bases and J 8 bases, leaving 13 bases between the germline ends. CDR3 amino acids: CASSESVWGGYTF. The CDR3 DNA sequence: TGTGCCAGCAGTGAGTCCGTGTGGGGAGGCTACACCTTC.

The chain has TRBV12-3 or TRBV12-4 and TRBJ1-2; no clear D gene. This CDR3 is 12 amino acids long. V was shortened by 4 bases and J by 8 bases, with 11 bases between the two germline ends. Here the CDR3 reads CASSWAGQGYTF. The CDR3 region has the DNA TGTGCCAGCAGTTGGGCAGGCCAAGGCTACACCTTC.

The J gene is TRBJ2-5, the V gene TRBV29-1, with TRBD2 identical over 7 bases. Germline CDR1 reads SQVTM; CDR2 reads ANQGSEA. The CDR3 is made up of 13 amino acids. V lost 4 bases, J lost 2 bases, and 4 bases stayed unmatched. CDR3 in DNA: TGCAGCGTTGTGGGACTAAGTCAAGAGACCCAGTACTTC. This translates into CSVVGLSQETQYF.

The chain employs TRBV19 and TRBJ1-4; D is unresolved. The CDR3 is 14 amino acids. Germline V gene sequence: CDR1 LNHDA, CDR2 SQIVND (reference sequence). V lost 6 bases and J 3 bases, leaving 11 bases between the germline ends. The CDR3 sequence is CASRGPGSNEKLFF. CDR3 DNA sequence: TGTGCCAGTAGAGGCCCGGGGTCTAATGAAAAACTGTTTTTT.

A single count supports this clone. The rearrangement uses TRBV5-1 and TRBJ1-2, with D hard to call. CDR3 length: 13 amino acids. Trimming stripped 1 base from V and 6 bases from J, with 10 bases between. The germline CDR1 and CDR2 sequences are SGHRS and YFSETQ. Here the CDR3 reads CASSLRQVDGYTF. In DNA, the CDR3 is TGCGCCAGCAGCTTGAGGCAGGTGGATGGCTACACCTTC. The whole variable domain, filled in from reference TRBV5-1 and TRBJ1-2, reads KAGVTQTPRYLIKTRGQQVTLSCSPISGHRSVSWYQQTPGQGLQFLFEYFSETQRNKGNFPGRFSGRQFSNSRSEMNVSTLELGDSALYLCASSLRQVDGYTFGSGTRLTVV.

The genes are TRBV7-9 and TRBJ2-4; maybe TRBD1 (5 bases). Germline V gene data show CDR1 as SEHNR and CDR2 as FQNEAQ (reference sequence). CDR3 length equals 15 residues. Trimming removed 5 bases from V and 3 bases from J, with 14 bases in between. The CDR3 protein is CASSTQTARKNIQYF. CDR3 coding DNA: TGTGCCAGCAGCACTCAGACAGCACGCAAAAACATTCAGTACTTC.

The sample holds a few counts of this clone. Here the CDR3 reads CASSPGALYNEQFF. For the CDR3, the DNA is TGCGCCAGCAGCCCTGGGGCCTTATACAATGAGCAGTTCTTC. The V gene is TRBV5-1, the J gene TRBJ2-1; maybe TRBD1 (5 bases). The CDR3 contains 14 residues. Germline V gene data show CDR1 as SGHRS and CDR2 as YFSETQ. V lost 4 bases, J lost 4 bases, and 12 bases lay in between.

The chain couples TRBV4-1 to TRBJ1-1; D perhaps matches TRBD1 (6 bases). This CDR3 contains 12 residues. V was trimmed by 2 bases and J by 5 bases, leaving 6 bases between them. Germline CDR1 reads MGHRA; CDR2 reads YSYEKL. CDR3 sequence reads: CASSQQGTEAFF. The CDR3 region has the DNA TGCGCCAGCAGCCAACAGGGGACTGAAGCTTTCTTT.

This clone is a singleton in its sample. J is TRBJ1-5 and V is TRBV5-6; D possibly corresponds to TRBD1 (6 bases). The CDR3 has 14 residues. Germline loops: CDR1 SGHDT, CDR2 YYEEEE. V was clipped by 0 bases and J by 6 bases, with 10 bases between them. CDR3 protein: CASSLGAGVQPQHF. CDR3 in DNA: TGTGCCAGCAGCTTGGGGGCAGGGGTTCAGCCCCAGCATTTT.

This clone was counted a few times. The chain links TRBV5-1 to TRBJ1-1, with D perhaps TRBD1 (5 bases). The CDR3 loop spans 14 amino acids. CDR1 SGHRS and CDR2 YFSETQ come from the germline V gene. The V gene lost 1 base and the J gene lost 5 bases, with 12 bases spanning the gap. The CDR3, as DNA: TGCGCCAGCAGCTTGTTTCAGGGAGGGACTGAAGCTTTCTTT. Protein sequence: CASSLFQGGTEAFF.

J is TRBJ2-5 and V is TRBV24-1, with 7 positions matching TRBD2. The trim removed 4 bases at V and 3 bases at J, leaving 1 base unmatched. The germline gives CDR1 KGHDR, CDR2 SFDVKD. CDR3 size: 13 residues. CDR3 sequence: CATSEAGEETQYF. The CDR3 DNA sequence: TGTGCCACCAGTGAGGCGGGGGAAGAGACCCAGTACTTC.

The chain joins TRBV4-1 to TRBJ1-4; D is possibly TRBD1 (5 bases). Germline V gene data show CDR1 as MGHRA and CDR2 as YSYEKL. The CDR3 runs to 15 residues. With 4 bases removed from V and 0 bases from J, the gap between germline ends came to 9 bases. The chain's CDR3 is CASSRPGSTNEKLFF. The CDR3 DNA sequence: TGCGCCAGCAGCCGGCCAGGGTCAACTAATGAAAAACTGTTTTTT.

The J gene is TRBJ1-1, the V gene TRBV15; no reliable D call. CDR3 length: 13 residues. In germline, CDR1 is LNHNV, CDR2 YYDKDF (reference sequence). V lost 0 bases and J 5 bases, leaving 7 bases between the germline ends. CDR3 nucleotide sequence: TGTGCCACCAGCAGAGAGACAACGACTGAAGCTTTCTTT. Residues: CATSRETTTEAFF.

The chain has TRBV5-6 and TRBJ1-5; D ambiguous. Trimming shortened V by 1 base and J by 5 bases, and 13 bases separated the two germline ends. The CDR3 totals 15 residues. From germline, CDR1 is SGHDT and CDR2 YYEEEE. CDR3 sequence reads: CASSLKNQEHQPQHF. The CDR3 region has the DNA TGTGCCAGCAGCTTGAAAAACCAGGAGCATCAGCCCCAGCATTTT.

This clone was seen a handful of times. The chain uses TRBV9 and TRBJ2-2; D unresolved. This CDR3 comprises 14 residues. Germline assignment: CDR1 SGDLS and CDR2 YYNGEE. V gave up 0 bases and J gave up 0 bases, with 3 bases separating them. The CDR3 spells CASSVGPNTGELFF. In nucleotides, the CDR3 is TGTGCCAGCAGCGTAGGGCCGAACACCGGGGAGCTGTTTTTT.

V usage is TRBV6-5 and J usage is TRBJ1-2, with D maybe TRBD1 (6 bases). The CDR3 is made up of 15 amino acids. Germline V lookup: CDR1 MNHEY, CDR2 SVGAGI. Trimming removed 7 bases at V and 4 bases at J, with 19 bases between. In nucleotides, the CDR3 is TGTGCCAGCACTACAGGGTTCTCGTCCTTCTATGGCTACACCTTC. The encoded protein is CASTTGFSSFYGYTF.

In this sample, this clone turned up once. This chain connects TRBV7-3 to TRBJ2-5; no reliable D call. The CDR3 runs 13 residues. Trimming cost V 1 base and J 2 bases, with 5 bases left between them. The germline V gene has CDR1 SGHTA and CDR2 FQGTGA. The CDR3 DNA reads as TGTGCCAGCAGCTTAATACCTCAAGAGACCCAGTACTTC. It specifies CASSLIPQETQYF.

The rearrangement joins TRBV28 to TRBJ2-1; D is perhaps TRBD2 (7 bases). Trimming pared 5 bases from V and 5 bases from J, leaving 19 bases between. This CDR3 contains 16 residues. CDR1 and CDR2 from the germline V gene are MDHEN and SYDVKM. The CDR3 nucleotides read TGTGCCAGCAGTCCCCGGGGGGCTAGCGGCCACAATGAGCAGTTCTTC. Residues: CASSPRGASGHNEQFF.

This rearrangement joins TRBV30 to TRBJ1-2, with 7 bases lining up with TRBD1. The CDR3 runs to 15 residues. The V gene end was trimmed by 4 bases and the J gene end by 2 bases; junction bases not matched to a gene: 10. Germline-derived CDR1 and CDR2 are GTSNPN and SVGIG (reference sequence). The CDR3, as DNA: TGTGCCTGGACCATCACAGGGGTAGGGAACTATGGCTACACCTTC. This gives the protein CAWTITGVGNYGYTF.

The chain uses TRBV6-5 and TRBJ1-1; tentative D call: TRBD1 (6 bases). The CDR3 consists of 15 residues. Germline-derived CDR1 and CDR2 are MNHEY and SVGAGI. V shed 10 bases and J shed 3 bases, with 21 bases lying between them. The chain's CDR3 is CATGWLIGGHTEAFF. The CDR3 coding sequence is TGTGCCACTGGATGGTTGATCGGGGGCCACACTGAAGCTTTCTTT.

V is TRBV18 and J is TRBJ2-5, with 7 bases lining up with TRBD2. V lost 5 bases, J lost 0 bases, and 0 bases stayed unmatched. Germline V gene lookup returns CDR1 KGHSH and CDR2 LQKENI. The CDR3 contains 13 residues. This CDR3 reads CASSGTNQETQYF. Written as DNA, the CDR3 is TGTGCCAGCTCAGGGACTAACCAAGAGACCCAGTACTTC.

The chain employs TRBV7-9 and TRBJ1-3, with D perhaps matching TRBD1 (6 bases). V lost 1 base and J lost 4, with 17 bases in between. The CDR3 is made up of 17 amino acids. Per germline, CDR1 SEHNR and CDR2 FQNEAQ (reference sequence). The chain's CDR3 is CASSLGDGGQRGNTIYF. The CDR3 bases are TGTGCCAGCAGCTTAGGCGATGGGGGGCAGAGGGGAAACACCATATATTTT. Based on the CDR3 plus reference TRBV7-9 and TRBJ1-3, the full variable domain is DTGVSQNPRHKITKRGQNVTFRCDPISEHNRLYWYRQTLGQGPEFLTYFQNEAQLEKSRLLSDRFSAERPKGSFSTLEIQRTEQGDSAMYLCASSLGDGGQRGNTIYFGEGSWLTVV.

This chain links TRBV18 with TRBJ2-7, with 11 bases lining up with TRBD1. The CDR3 loop spans 15 amino acids. CDR1 and CDR2 (germline): KGHSH, LQKENI. The V gene end was trimmed by 3 bases and the J gene end by 0 bases; junction bases not matched to a gene: 1. The chain's CDR3 is CASSPGTGGSYEQYV. The CDR3 DNA is TGTGCCAGCTCACCCGGGACAGGGGGCTCCTACGAGCAGTACGTC.

V and J are TRBV21-1 and TRBJ2-1; the table's D call, TRBD1, was not checked against the DNA. TRBV21-1 is a known pseudogene. This CDR3 has 16 amino acids. CDR3: CASSQNRDGSYNEQFF. The CDR3 DNA is TGTGCCAGCAGCCAGAACAGGGACGGGTCCTACAATGAGCAGTTCTTC.